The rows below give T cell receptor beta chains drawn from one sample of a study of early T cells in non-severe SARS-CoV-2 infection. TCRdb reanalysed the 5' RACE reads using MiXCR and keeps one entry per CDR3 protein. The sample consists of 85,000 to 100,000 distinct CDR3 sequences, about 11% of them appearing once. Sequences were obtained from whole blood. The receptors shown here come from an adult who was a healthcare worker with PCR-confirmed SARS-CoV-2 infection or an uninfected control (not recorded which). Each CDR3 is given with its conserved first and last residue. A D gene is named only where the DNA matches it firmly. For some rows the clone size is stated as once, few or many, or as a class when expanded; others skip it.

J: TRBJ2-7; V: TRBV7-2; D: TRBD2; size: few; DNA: TGTGCCAGCAGCTTCTCCGGGGCGGGGGTCCCCTACGAGCAGTACTTC; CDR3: CASSFSGAGVPYEQYF
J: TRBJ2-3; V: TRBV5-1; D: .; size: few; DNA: TGCGCCAGCACCCCCCGGGCGTGGCCGGGAGGCACAGATACGCAGTATTTT; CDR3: CASTPRAWPGGTDTQYF
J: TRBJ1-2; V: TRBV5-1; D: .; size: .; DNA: TGCGCCAGCAGCCTTGATGCCTATGACTACACCTTC; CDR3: CASSLDAYDYTF
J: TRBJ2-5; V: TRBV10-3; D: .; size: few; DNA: TGTGCCATCAGTGAGGGTAGTTTGGCCCAGTATTTC; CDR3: CAISEGSLAQYF
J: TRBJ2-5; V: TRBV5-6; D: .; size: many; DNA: TGTGCCAGCTGTCCAGGACATCTCCAAGAGACCCAGTACTTC; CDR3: CASCPGHLQETQYF
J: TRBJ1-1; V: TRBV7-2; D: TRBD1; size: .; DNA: TGTGCCAGCAGCCAACAGGGGGGAAACACTGAAGCTTTCTTT; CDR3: CASSQQGGNTEAFF
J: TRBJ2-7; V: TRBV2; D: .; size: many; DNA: TGTGCCAGCAGCCCCGTCCCTAGCGTATCTGGATACGAGCAGTACTTC; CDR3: CASSPVPSVSGYEQYF
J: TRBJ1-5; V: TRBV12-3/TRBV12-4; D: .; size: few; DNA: TGTGCCAGCAGTTTAGGAGTTGCGGAGCCCCAGCATTTT; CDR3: CASSLGVAEPQHF
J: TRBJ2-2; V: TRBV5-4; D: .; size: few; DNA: TGTGCCAGCAGCTCCCCCCTAGCGAACACCGGGGAGCTGTTTTTT; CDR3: CASSSPLANTGELFF
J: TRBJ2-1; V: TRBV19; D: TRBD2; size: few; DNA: TGTGCCAGTAGTGAGACTAGCCGGGGGGCCTACAATGAGCAGTTCTTC; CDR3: CASSETSRGAYNEQFF
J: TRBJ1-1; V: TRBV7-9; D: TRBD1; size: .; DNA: TGTGCCAGCAGCCACGCGACAGGGGGACCAGTGAACACTGAAGCTTTCTTT; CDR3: CASSHATGGPVNTEAFF
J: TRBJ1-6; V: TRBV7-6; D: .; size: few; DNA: TGTGCCAGCAGCCCAACCAACTCGGGACACTATAATTCACCCCTCCACTTT; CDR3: CASSPTNSGHYNSPLHF
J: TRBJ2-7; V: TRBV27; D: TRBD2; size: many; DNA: TGTGCCAGCAGCGGACTAGCGGGAGTGGGCGAGCAGTACTTC; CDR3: CASSGLAGVGEQYF
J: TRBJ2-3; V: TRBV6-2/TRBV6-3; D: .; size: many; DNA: TGTGCCAGCACCCTCGGATTTCCAGATACGCAGTATTTT; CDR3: CASTLGFPDTQYF
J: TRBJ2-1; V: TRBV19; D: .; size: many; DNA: TGTGCCAGTAGTACCAGGCATGGGACGGCAACCTACAATGAGCAGTTCTTC; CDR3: CASSTRHGTATYNEQFF
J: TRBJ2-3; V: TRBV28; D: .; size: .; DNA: TGTGCCAGCAGTTTGTGGGGGGATACGCAGTATTTT; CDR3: CASSLWGDTQYF
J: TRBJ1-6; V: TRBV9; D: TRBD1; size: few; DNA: TGTGCCAGCAGCGTAGGAAGGGGGCTTCAATCGAATTCACCCCTCCACTTT; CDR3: CASSVGRGLQSNSPLHF
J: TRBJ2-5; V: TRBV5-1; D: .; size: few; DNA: TGCGCCAGCAGCTTGGATGGCAGACGACAAGAGACCCAGTACTTC; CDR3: CASSLDGRRQETQYF
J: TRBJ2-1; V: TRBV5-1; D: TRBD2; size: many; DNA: TGCGCCAGCAGCTGGCCGGGACTAGCGGGGGCCGGGGATGAGCAGTTCTTC; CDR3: CASSWPGLAGAGDEQFF
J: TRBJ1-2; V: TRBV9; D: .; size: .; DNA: TGTGCCAGCAGCGGTACAGCTAACTATGGCTACACCTTC; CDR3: CASSGTANYGYTF
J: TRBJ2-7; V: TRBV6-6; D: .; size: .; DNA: TGTGCCAGCACCCCAGGAACTGGGCTTGGGCAGTACTTC; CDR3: CASTPGTGLGQYF
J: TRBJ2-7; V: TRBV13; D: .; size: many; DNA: TGTGCCAGCAGCTTAAGCAGGGGAGCAATCTACGAGCAGTACTTC; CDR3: CASSLSRGAIYEQYF
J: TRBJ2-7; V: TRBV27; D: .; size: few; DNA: TGTGCCAGCAGTAATATCTACGAGCAGTACTTC; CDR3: CASSNIYEQYF
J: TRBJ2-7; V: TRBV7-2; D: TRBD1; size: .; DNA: TGTGCCAGCAGCCTTTCCTTTGGACAGGGGTACGAGCAGTACTTC; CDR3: CASSLSFGQGYEQYF
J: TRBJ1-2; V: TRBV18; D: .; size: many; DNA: TGTGCCAGCTCACGGAACCCCATTCGGGATGTCTATGGCTACACCTTC; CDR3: CASSRNPIRDVYGYTF
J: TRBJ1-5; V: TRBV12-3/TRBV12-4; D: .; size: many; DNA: TGTGCCAGCAGGACTTCTTCGGGCCTATCCAATCAGCCCCAGCATTTT; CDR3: CASRTSSGLSNQPQHF
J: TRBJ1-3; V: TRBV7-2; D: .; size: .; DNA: TGTGCCAGCAGCTCCCGGGCAACTGGAAACACCATATATTTT; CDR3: CASSSRATGNTIYF
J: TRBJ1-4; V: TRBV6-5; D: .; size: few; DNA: TGTGCCAGCAGTGGAGAAAGAGGTGGCGAAAAACTGTTTTTT; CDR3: CASSGERGGEKLFF
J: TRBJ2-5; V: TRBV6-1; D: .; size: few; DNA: TGTGCCAGCCGAACAGGGAACGGTTTTGGAGAGACCCAGTACTTC; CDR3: CASRTGNGFGETQYF
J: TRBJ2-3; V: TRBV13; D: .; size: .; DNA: TGTGCCAGCAGACGTGCAGTGGGTAGCGGCTACACAGATACGCAGTATTTT; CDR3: CASRRAVGSGYTDTQYF
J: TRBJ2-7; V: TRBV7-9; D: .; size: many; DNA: TGTGCCAGCAGCTTAGTTTCCTACGAGCAGTACTTC; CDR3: CASSLVSYEQYF
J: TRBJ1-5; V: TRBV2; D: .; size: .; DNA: TGTGCCAGCGTTTACACCGAAAGCAATCAGCCCCAGCATTTT; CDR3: CASVYTESNQPQHF
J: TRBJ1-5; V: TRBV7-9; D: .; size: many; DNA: TGTGCCAGCAGTGGCGGATTTAATCAGCCCCAGCATTTT; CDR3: CASSGGFNQPQHF
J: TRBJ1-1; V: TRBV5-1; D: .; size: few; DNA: TGCGCCAGCAGCATACCCTCAGCGGTTGGCACTGAAGCTTTCTTT; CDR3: CASSIPSAVGTEAFF